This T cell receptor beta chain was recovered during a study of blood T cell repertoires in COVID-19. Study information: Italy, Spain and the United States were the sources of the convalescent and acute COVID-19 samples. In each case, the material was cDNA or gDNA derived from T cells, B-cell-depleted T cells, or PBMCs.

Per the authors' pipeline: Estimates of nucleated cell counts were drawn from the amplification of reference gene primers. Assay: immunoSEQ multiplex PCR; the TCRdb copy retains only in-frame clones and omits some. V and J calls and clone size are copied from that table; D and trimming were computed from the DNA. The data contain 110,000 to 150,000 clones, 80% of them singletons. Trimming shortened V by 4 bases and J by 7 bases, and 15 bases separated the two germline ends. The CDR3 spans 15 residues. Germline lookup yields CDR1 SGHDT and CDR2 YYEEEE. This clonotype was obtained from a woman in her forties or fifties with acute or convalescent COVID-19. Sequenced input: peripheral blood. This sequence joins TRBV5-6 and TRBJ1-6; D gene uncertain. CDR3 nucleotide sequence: TGTGCCAGCAGCCGCGGAGGGAATTTGAATTCACCCCTCCACTTT. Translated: CASSRGGNLNSPLHF.